Below, one T cell receptor beta chain is given with its context. These data come from a study of cytomegalovirus exposure and HLA in healthy donors. The PCR was carried out with 60 Vbeta primers and 13 Jbeta primers. TCRdb's copy holds only in-frame clones and misses some; the assay was immunoSEQ multiplex PCR. The table lists under 130,000 clones, about 80% of them singletons, with 2.6% in the top ten. The sequenced sample consisted of PBMCs. This clonotype was obtained from a man aged 50 or older in good health and CMV-seropositive.

CDR3 region: CASSSRDSYEQYF. CDR3 sequence (DNA): TGTGCCAGCAGCTCCCGGGACAGCTACGAGCAGTACTTC. The chain combines TRBV21-1 with TRBJ2-7; TRBD1 reflects the table's D call only, with no check against the DNA. TRBV21-1 is a pseudogene locus. The CDR3 totals 13 residues.